The entry that follows covers one T cell receptor (beta chain) sequence. This clonotype was found many times. The target of this receptor is not known. Per-base qualities were not stored, and no clone one base away is much larger. Read against the paper, the sample's time point label means: patch test 2, 6 weeks after DPC sensitization. The treatment or condition label, read with the paper, signifies: therapeutic diphenylcyclopropenone sensitization with weekly scalp DPC. At every patch-test visit, the blood draw took place before the patch test was put on. Eligible patients were aged 18 to 70, diagnosed with alopecia, deemed suitable for DPC therapy, and excluded if pregnant. Total RNA was isolated from unfractionated whole blood collected in Tempus Blood RNA tubes. The library was built by means of RACE. Instrument used: NextSeq 500. During library preparation, unique molecular identifiers were attached to individual cDNA molecules so that TCRs could be counted quantitatively and reproducibly. From each blood RNA sample, both TCR alpha and TCR beta chains were sequenced. The original methods were these. Samples had a median of 95,638 TCRs, with a range from roughly 23,224 to 700,000. V, J and CDR3 annotation of the TCR reads was carried out using the Decombinator software suite. Every sample was subsampled to the same number of TCRs (28,000) for the PS versus PT1 abundance plots. Expanded TCRs were defined as absent before sensitization and observed at least eight times at the 2-week time point. Using fastp at Q25 and MiXCR, TCRdb reprocessed the public reads and kept productive beta chains. A single entry per CDR3 protein holds the most common genes and DNA from its merged rows. TCRdb's processing, not the study's, gives the V and J calls here. The sample data list roughly 150,000 distinct CDR3 sequences, and about 12% of these were observed just once. The ten largest account for around 1.4% of the sample.

The CDR3 goes from the cysteine to the phenylalanine over 12 residues. Only CDR3 DNA is held: 36 bases, read in frame from base 1. For CDR1 and CDR2, the germline V gene lists KGHDR and SFDVKD. V is cut back by 5 bases and J by 11 bases, with 3 bases in the junction unmatched. The source of the sample is a study of human T cells and chemical hapten exposure (dated by TCRdb to the early 2020s). General notes on the study: For sensitization, 2% DPC in acetone was applied to a 2 cm by 2 cm area of upper inner arm skin. This study followed changes in the peripheral blood TCR repertoire in vivo during primary and secondary sensitization of alopecia patients to the hapten diphenylcyclopropenone (DPC). Patch testing on the upper back used Finn chambers containing 0.01% DPC, with scoring done after 6 days according to International Contact Dermatitis Research Group standards. Roughly 30 alopecia patients gave blood for TCR sequencing at one to four time points (pre-sensitization, 2, 6 and 24 weeks). Blood samples were taken from patients before sensitization (week 0) and then at 2, 6 and about 24 weeks after DPC sensitization. Throughout the study period of 20 to 30 weeks, patients also received therapeutic DPC doses to the scalp every week. The patient cohort, mostly female, included alopecia areata with under or over 50% scalp involvement, alopecia totalis and alopecia universalis. Libraries were pooled for sequencing, and per-sample TCR yields varied mainly because of small differences in library volumes within the pool.

The research as a whole found: Significantly more large CDR3 similarity clusters were formed by expanded TCRs than by pre-sensitization or healthy control sets, consistent with antigen-driven responses. All patients had alopecia, a presumed autoimmune disease, so their immune response might differ from that of healthy individuals. After repeated subsampling, changes were observed in the strength of the expansion versus patch-test correlation and in the threshold at which the correlation became significant. Patch test score was positively correlated with the number of PT1 expanded TCRs, with significance at thresholds 8, 16 and 32 but not at 4. No change with DPC sensitization was found in the number of TCRs above 1 in 1000 frequency, and no evidence of global repertoire structure alterations was found.

The sequence came from a woman aged 50 to 65 with alopecia areata. Some clones in this sample may be carry-over from other donors' samples. This specimen consisted of whole blood, obtained in connection with sensitization to the hapten diphenylcyclopropenone (DPC). The V and J segments used are TRBV24-1 and TRBJ1-5; TRBD1 lines up with 9 middle nucleotides. This receptor carries the CDR3 CATSGQGGTQHF. The DNA sequence reads TGTGCCACCAGTGGACAGGGGGGGACCCAGCATTTT.